The next 26 T cell receptor beta chains were all read from a single sample in a study of kidney transplant recipient with SARS-CoV-2 infection. One entry per CDR3 protein, called by TCRdb with MiXCR from the reads. The sample includes 200,000 to 300,000 distinct CDR3 sequences, 25% to 30% seen only once; the top ten take about 7%. The material was a blood sample, obtained at baseline and between days 110 and 120 from a kidney transplant recipient. The receptors derive from a male patient between 25 and 39 years old who had COVID-19 and was a kidney transplant recipient. The T cells may partly be graft donor cells.

This clonotype was observed a handful of times. The genes are TRBV5-8 and TRBJ2-2, with TRBD1 identical over 7 bases. Trimming took 6 bases from V and 5 from J; bases not matched to a gene: 13. Germline V gene data show CDR1 as SGHTS and CDR2 as YDEGEE. CDR3 length equals 16 residues. CDR3 sequence reads: CASMKKRDSVTGELFF. CDR3 nucleotides: TGTGCCAGCATGAAGAAAAGGGACAGCGTGACCGGGGAGCTGTTTTTT.

This clonotype was seen many times. V gene TRBV7-7 combines with J gene TRBJ1-2; D uncertain. Germline V lookup: CDR1 SSHAT, CDR2 FNYEAQ (reference sequence). The CDR3 contains 17 residues. V gave up 5 bases and J gave up 4 bases, with 23 bases separating them. CDR3 bases: TGTGCCAGCAGCCCCAGGTTTAAGTGCCGAAAGACCTATGGCTACACCTTC. It yields the protein CASSPRFKCRKTYGYTF.

A few counts support this clonotype. The rearrangement uses TRBV6-5 and TRBJ2-3; 8 bases line up with TRBD2. The germline gives CDR1 MNHEY, CDR2 SVGAGI. This CDR3 is 17 amino acids long. The ends lost 5 bases at V and 0 bases at J; junction bases unmatched: 10. CDR3: CASSDPGGGGSTDTQYF. CDR3 nucleotides: TGTGCCAGCAGTGACCCCGGGGGGGGAGGGAGCACAGATACGCAGTATTTT.

Worth noting for this clonotype: With a much larger clone just one base away, this may be a read error. The rearrangement uses TRBV7-9 and TRBJ1-4; D ambiguous. In germline, CDR1 is SEHNR, CDR2 FQNEAQ (reference sequence). The CDR3 loop spans 13 amino acids. V gave up 5 bases and J gave up 8 bases, with 12 bases separating them. CDR3 sequence (DNA): TGTGCCAGCAGCCGCAACAGTGGGGAAAAACTGTTTTTT. This sequence encodes CASSRNSGEKLFF.

To note about this clonotype: A much more abundant neighbour one base away suggests this may be a read error. The chain joins TRBV5-4 to TRBJ1-2; no firm D call. CDR3 length equals 13 residues. V was clipped by 4 bases and J by 0 bases, with 7 bases between them. In germline, CDR1 is SGHNT, CDR2 YYREEE (reference sequence). The CDR3: CASSAVANYGYTF. CDR3 nucleotides: TGTGCCAGCAGCGCTGTCGCTAACTATGGCTACACCTTC.

This chain links TRBV5-1 with TRBJ2-1; TRBD1 is a possible D gene (6 bases). The CDR3 covers 14 residues. Germline CDR1 and CDR2: SGHRS and YFSETQ. Trimming stripped 3 bases from V and 2 bases from J, with 9 bases between. The CDR3 reads CASSSTGTYNEQFF. The CDR3 coding sequence is TGCGCCAGCAGCTCTACAGGGACCTACAATGAGCAGTTCTTC. The full variable domain, completed using reference TRBV5-1 and TRBJ2-1, is KAGVTQTPRYLIKTRGQQVTLSCSPISGHRSVSWYQQTPGQGLQFLFEYFSETQRNKGNFPGRFSGRQFSNSRSEMNVSTLELGDSALYLCASSSTGTYNEQFFGPGTRLTVL.

This clonotype was picked up many times. The CDR3 bases are TGTGCCAGCAGCTCGGGACATATGAACACTGAAGCTTTCTTT. It encodes CASSSGHMNTEAFF. The chain uses TRBV7-9 and TRBJ1-1, with D possibly matching TRBD1 (6 bases). Germline CDR1 and CDR2: SEHNR and FQNEAQ (reference sequence). With 4 bases removed from V and 0 bases from J, the gap between germline ends came to 9 bases. CDR3 length: 14 amino acids.

This clonotype has a count of ten or more. The chain couples TRBV5-4 to TRBJ2-5; D tentatively reads TRBD1 or TRBD2 (5 bases each). The CDR3 has 15 amino acids. The V gene lost 0 bases and the J gene lost 2 bases, with 11 bases spanning the gap. Germline V gene lookup returns CDR1 SGHNT and CDR2 YYREEE (reference sequence). For the CDR3, the DNA is TGTGCCAGCAGCTTGGCAGGGACGTCTCAAGAGACCCAGTACTTC. Translated, it gives CASSLAGTSQETQYF.

As concerns this clonotype: Given a much more abundant clone one base away, this may be a read error. V gene TRBV7-1 combines with J gene TRBJ1-2; no definite D call. TRBV7-1 is classed as an ORF, of uncertain function. This CDR3 has 17 amino acids. The V end lost 3 bases, the J end lost 4 bases, and 21 bases lay between the germline ends. The CDR3 here is CASSSDHHEGKTYGYTF. In DNA, the CDR3 is TGTGCCAGCAGCTCGGACCATCACGAGGGAAAGACCTATGGCTACACCTTC.

Ten or more counts support this clonotype. The chain combines TRBV7-3 with TRBJ2-1; D possibly matches TRBD1 or TRBD2 (5 bases each). Trimming removed 2 bases from V and 10 bases from J, with 15 bases in between. The CDR3 spans 14 residues. In germline, CDR1 is SGHTA, CDR2 FQGTGA. The CDR3 DNA follows: TGTGCCAGCAGCTTAGAGTTGGGGCGGAGGGAGCAGTTCTTC. It specifies CASSLELGRREQFF.

At least ten counts were recorded for this clonotype. The chain combines TRBV6-8 with TRBJ2-7, with a possible D match to TRBD1 (6 bases). The ends were cut back, 6 bases at V and 6 bases at J, with 15 bases in the middle. From germline, CDR1 is MNHGY and CDR2 SAAAGT. The length of the CDR3 is 13 residues. The CDR3 coding sequence is TGTGCCAGCAGACAATCCACAGGGAGCGAGCAGTACTTC. Translation: CASRQSTGSEQYF.

Notes on this clonotype: At one end the junction does not follow the germline gene, possibly because of a read error. This chain uses TRBV3-1 with TRBJ2-2; D is uncertain. In germline, CDR1 is LGHDT, CDR2 YNNKEL (reference sequence). This CDR3 comprises 18 residues. The CDR3 loop is CASSVDCPISGLTVELFF. The CDR3 DNA follows: TGTGCCAGCAGCGTCGATTGTCCCATTTCAGGCTTGACCGTGGAGCTGTTTTTT.

The sample holds many counts of this clonotype. This chain links TRBV7-1 with TRBJ1-2, with no clear D. TRBV7-1 is noted as an ORF with a role that remains uncertain. The V end lost 5 bases, the J end lost 4 bases, and 23 bases lay between the germline ends. This CDR3 comprises 17 residues. The CDR3 DNA follows: TGTGCCAGCAGCCATTCCGTTCACGAGGGAAAGACCTATGGCTACACCTTC. It yields the protein CASSHSVHEGKTYGYTF.

This clonotype showed up many times. The V gene is TRBV29-1, the J gene TRBJ2-5; D might be TRBD1 or TRBD2, each matching 5 bases. The CDR3 covers 14 residues. From germline, CDR1 is SQVTM and CDR2 ANQGSEA. Trimming took 4 bases from V and 0 from J, leaving 12 bases between them. CDR3 DNA sequence: TGCAGCGTTGGGGGGTCTATGTACCAAGAGACCCAGTACTTC. Its protein product is CSVGGSMYQETQYF.

The table lists this clonotype with many counts. The chain uses TRBV9 and TRBJ2-7, with D uncertain. The CDR3 runs to 14 residues. V was trimmed by 0 bases and J by 0 bases, leaving 7 bases between them. Germline CDR1 reads SGDLS; CDR2 reads YYNGEE. CDR3: CASSVVGNSYEQYF. The CDR3 DNA reads TGTGCCAGCAGCGTAGTGGGCAACTCCTACGAGCAGTACTTC. The full variable domain, completed using reference TRBV9 and TRBJ2-7, is DSGVTQTPKHLITATGQRVTLRCSPRSGDLSVYWYQQSLDQGLQFLIQYYNGEERAKGNILERFSAQQFPDLHSELNLSSLELGDSALYFCASSVVGNSYEQYFGPGTRLTVT.

For this clonotype: This may stem from a read error, because a much larger clone lies one nucleotide away. The V call is TRBV18, the J call TRBJ1-1; tentative D call: TRBD1 (5 bases). CDR3 length: 13 amino acids. V lost 8 bases to trimming and J lost 4 bases, with 14 bases between them. CDR1 is KGHSH and CDR2 is LQKENI in the germline V gene. CDR3 region: CASKQGVSTEAFF. The CDR3 nucleotides read TGTGCCAGCAAACAAGGGGTGAGCACTGAAGCTTTCTTT.

This clonotype was observed at least ten times. This chain joins TRBV6-5 and TRBJ1-6; D unresolved. This CDR3 is built from 15 residues. Per germline, CDR1 MNHEY and CDR2 SVGAGI. Trimming left V 5 bases short and J 5 bases short, with 13 bases between. The chain's CDR3 is CASSDRPLDNSPLHF. The CDR3 region has the DNA TGTGCCAGCAGTGATAGACCCCTAGATAATTCACCCCTCCACTTT.

Ten or more counts support this clonotype. The chain carries TRBV21-1 and TRBJ2-3. TRBV21-1 is shown as a pseudogene. This CDR3 region has 17 residues. The CDR3: CASSKPVATVMQDTQYF. CDR3 DNA sequence: TGTGCCAGCAGTAAACCCGTAGCTACAGTCATGCAAGATACGCAGTATTTT.

This clonotype has just a few counts. V usage is TRBV6-5 and J usage is TRBJ1-2; TRBD1 agrees at 9 bases. V trimming: 5 bases; J trimming: 8 bases; junction bases outside the gene matches: 9. There are 14 residues in the CDR3. Germline V CDR1 and CDR2: MNHEY, SVGAGI. CDR3 nucleotide sequence: TGTGCCAGCAGTACCGGGACAGGGTTACGGGGCTACACCTTC. Protein: CASSTGTGLRGYTF.

About this clonotype itself: This could be a read error, since a much larger clone is one nucleotide away. The chain employs TRBV7-9 and TRBJ2-1; 9 bases agree with TRBD2. The germline V gene encodes CDR1 SEHNR and CDR2 FQNEAQ (reference sequence). The CDR3 contains 15 residues. CDR3 in DNA: TGTGCCGGCAGCTTATGGGCGGGAGGGGACGATGAGCAGTTCTTC. Its translation: CAGSLWAGGDDEQFF.

The rearrangement links TRBV20-1 to TRBJ2-7, with 12 bases fitting TRBD1. The better agreement between TRBJ2-5 and the DNA end casts doubt on the J call. The CDR3 has 13 residues. CDR1 and CDR2 (germline): DFQATT, SNEGSKA (reference sequence). The chain's CDR3 is CSAGTGGAETQYF. The CDR3 DNA follows: TGCAGTGCAGGGACAGGGGGCGCTGAGACCCAGTACTTC.

The V and J genes are TRBV19 and TRBJ2-2, with a possible D match to TRBD1 (6 bases). This CDR3 contains 16 residues. With 7 bases removed from V and 1 base from J, the gap between germline ends came to 16 bases. Germline values: CDR1 LNHDA, CDR2 SQIVND (reference sequence). This chain's CDR3 is CASTQGIPRNTGELFF. Here the CDR3 DNA reads TGTGCCAGTACACAGGGAATACCGAGGAACACCGGGGAGCTGTTTTTT.

Worth noting for this clonotype: A single base separates this from a much larger clone, so it may be a read error. The chain joins TRBV7-7 to TRBJ1-2; D is undetermined. The CDR3 is 17 amino acids. CDR1 is SSHAT, CDR2 FNYEAQ, per germline (reference sequence). Trimming stripped 8 bases from V and 4 bases from J, with 26 bases between. The CDR3 region has the DNA TGTGCCAGCGGCCGAGGATTTAAGTGCCGAAAGACCTATGGCTACACCTTC. The encoded protein is CASGRGFKCRKTYGYTF.

This clonotype was seen repeatedly, ten times or more. The chain is built from TRBV6-6 and TRBJ1-2; no definite D call. V dropped 5 bases and J dropped 4 bases, with 23 bases sitting between them. Germline CDR1 and CDR2: MNHNY and SVGAGI (reference sequence). This CDR3 has 17 residues. The DNA of the CDR3 is TGTGCCAGCAGTCAACCACTAGGTGGGAGAAAGACCTATGGCTACACCTTC. Translated, it gives CASSQPLGGRKTYGYTF.

The rearrangement joins TRBV12-3 or TRBV12-4 to TRBJ2-5; 7 nucleotides match TRBD1. J lost 2 bases, V lost 8 bases, and 8 bases had no gene match. This CDR3 contains 14 residues. The CDR3 reads CASGYRTGQETQYF. The CDR3 nucleotides are TGTGCCAGCGGTTACCGGACAGGTCAAGAGACCCAGTACTTC.

This clonotype was counted between two and nine times. V usage is TRBV11-1 and J usage is TRBJ2-3; tentatively, D is TRBD1 (6 bases). Trimming shortened V by 1 base and J by 4 bases, and 12 bases separated the two germline ends. Germline assignment: CDR1 SGHAT and CDR2 FQDESV (reference sequence). The CDR3 is made up of 15 amino acids. The CDR3, as DNA: TGTGCCAGCAGCTTAGGACAGGATCTCGCAGATACGCAGTATTTT. It specifies CASSLGQDLADTQYF.